This is a list of T cell receptor beta chains from one sample in a study of monozygotic twins with cystic fibrosis. Assay: immunoSEQ multiplex PCR; the TCRdb copy retains only in-frame clones and omits some. The data show about 9,600 clones, with 90% to 95% seen just once and around 5% held by the top ten. Sequenced sample: blood. Source of these receptors: a boy between 2 and 10 years old with cystic fibrosis. CDR3s include the opening cysteine and the closing phenylalanine or tryptophan. The order of the fields is CDR3 protein, clone size, V gene. Where a row states a size, it is once, few, many or the class of an expanded clone; other rows omit it.

cdr3_aa: CASSLGRGFQETQYF
clone_size: NA
v_call: TRBV13

cdr3_aa: CASSRTGELFF
clone_size: NA
v_call: TRBV6-1

cdr3_aa: CASSLEGGDSVKDYGYTF
clone_size: NA
v_call: TRBV7-6

cdr3_aa: CASSLPGGYGYTF
clone_size: NA
v_call: TRBV11-1

cdr3_aa: CASSVAFRQVPKEKLFF
clone_size: NA
v_call: TRBV9

cdr3_aa: CASSLPGSGGYLAKNIQYF
clone_size: NA
v_call: TRBV4-1

cdr3_aa: CASSVDRGSGAIGELFF
clone_size: NA
v_call: TRBV9

cdr3_aa: CAWSLEDSLINQPQHF
clone_size: NA
v_call: TRBV30

cdr3_aa: CASSPGPQGKSTQYF
clone_size: NA
v_call: TRBV18

cdr3_aa: CASSEDLAGTQYF
clone_size: NA
v_call: TRBV5-1

cdr3_aa: CSARGGNTIYF
clone_size: NA
v_call: TRBV20-1

cdr3_aa: CASSLGGRDRNIQYF
clone_size: NA
v_call: TRBV7-6

cdr3_aa: CASSPRGQGANTEAFF
clone_size: once
v_call: TRBV9

cdr3_aa: CASSRGRDSNQPQHF
clone_size: NA
v_call: TRBV6-1

cdr3_aa: CASSQLTGGSTGELFF
clone_size: NA
v_call: TRBV4-3

cdr3_aa: CASSRRFSINEKLFF
clone_size: once
v_call: TRBV19

cdr3_aa: CASSLDGTGGNTIYF
clone_size: NA
v_call: TRBV7-2

cdr3_aa: CASRQEFYGYTF
clone_size: NA
v_call: TRBV25-1

cdr3_aa: CASSFTGLAGELFF
clone_size: few
v_call: TRBV28

cdr3_aa: CATAKDVTSGANVLTF
clone_size: NA
v_call: TRBV15

cdr3_aa: CASSVDSGGGSQAFF
clone_size: NA
v_call: TRBV9

cdr3_aa: CASSLGRDSQDHGYTF
clone_size: NA
v_call: TRBV5-1

cdr3_aa: CASSIGASYEQYF
clone_size: NA
v_call: TRBV7-6

cdr3_aa: CASGLYPGTSGNTGELFF
clone_size: NA
v_call: TRBV12-5

cdr3_aa: CASSFGLPGQGDEQFF
clone_size: once
v_call: TRBV5-4

cdr3_aa: CASSLVLGHETQYF
clone_size: NA
v_call: TRBV7-9

cdr3_aa: CASSKEDRVRGNTEAFF
clone_size: once
v_call: TRBV21-1

cdr3_aa: CASSLVGASRRAFF
clone_size: NA
v_call: TRBV11-2